A selection of T cell receptor beta chains follows, all from one sample in a study of T cells in Graves' hyperthyroidism and ophthalmopathy. MiXCR was run by TCRdb on the multiplex PCR reads, yielding one entry per CDR3 protein. Of around 600,000 distinct CDR3 sequences in the sample, 16% are singletons; the top ten hold under 3.5%. Sequencing was performed on blood. These receptors came from a middle-aged woman with Graves' ophthalmopathy. Both conserved end residues are part of each CDR3. Fields, in order: V gene, J gene, D gene, clone size, CDR3 protein, CDR3 DNA. The D gene is left open where the match is weak. The size entry is marked missing in some rows and otherwise reads once, few, many or a size class.

V: TRBV6-1
J: TRBJ1-5
D: TRBD1
size: .
CDR3: CASSQRQGTQPQHF
DNA: TGTGCCAGCAGTCAGCGACAGGGAACACAGCCCCAGCATTTT

V: TRBV6-4
J: TRBJ2-7
D: TRBD2
size: few
CDR3: CASSVRLAGGREQYF
DNA: TGTGCCAGCAGCGTCAGACTAGCGGGAGGGAGGGAGCAGTACTTC

V: TRBV4-1
J: TRBJ2-3
D: .
size: few
CDR3: CASSRLGGHDTQYF
DNA: TGCGCCAGCAGCCGACTCGGGGGGCACGATACGCAGTATTTT

V: TRBV2
J: TRBJ2-1
D: TRBD2
size: many
CDR3: CASNLGTSGSVEQFF
DNA: TGTGCCAGCAACCTAGGGACTAGCGGGAGTGTCGAGCAGTTCTTC

V: TRBV5-6
J: TRBJ2-2
D: .
size: few
CDR3: CASSLDRRTRGRFTGELFF
DNA: TGTGCCAGCAGCTTGGATCGCAGGACGAGAGGAAGATTCACCGGGGAGCTATTTTTT

V: TRBV5-8
J: TRBJ2-5
D: .
size: .
CDR3: CASSLWAGTQETQYF
DNA: TGTGCCAGCAGCCTCTGGGCAGGGACCCAAGAGACCCAGTACTTC

V: TRBV20-1
J: TRBJ1-5
D: .
size: many
CDR3: CSARGASYQPQHF
DNA: TGCAGTGCTAGAGGGGCATCGTATCAGCCCCAGCATTTT

V: TRBV2
J: TRBJ1-4
D: .
size: .
CDR3: CASRYGRGNEKLFF
DNA: TGTGCCAGCAGGTACGGAAGGGGGAATGAAAAACTGTTTTTT

V: TRBV20-1
J: TRBJ2-3
D: TRBD2
size: many
CDR3: CSASIAGKSTDTQYF
DNA: TGCAGTGCTAGCATAGCGGGGAAAAGCACAGATACGCAGTATTTT

V: TRBV7-9
J: TRBJ2-3
D: .
size: many
CDR3: CASSVPQAEDTQYF
DNA: TGTGCCAGCAGCGTACCACAGGCGGAAGATACGCAGTATTTT

V: TRBV11-2
J: TRBJ2-7
D: .
size: .
CDR3: CASSLEIGTRYEQYF
DNA: TGTGCCAGCAGCTTAGAAATCGGCACCCGCTACGAGCAGTACTTC

V: TRBV5-5
J: TRBJ2-3
D: .
size: few
CDR3: CASREAGQHTDTQYF
DNA: TGTGCCAGCAGGGAAGCGGGACAACACACAGATACGCAGTATTTT

V: TRBV12-5
J: TRBJ1-1
D: .
size: few
CDR3: CASGLFGGTEAFF
DNA: TGTGCTAGTGGTTTGTTTGGGGGGACTGAAGCTTTCTTT

V: TRBV12-3/TRBV12-4
J: TRBJ1-4
D: .
size: many
CDR3: CASSLTAEEKLFF
DNA: TGTGCCAGCAGTTTGACGGCGGAAGAAAAACTGTTTTTT

V: TRBV20-1
J: TRBJ2-7
D: .
size: .
CDR3: CSARRTGAAGEQYF
DNA: TGCAGTGCTAGACGCACAGGCGCAGCGGGCGAGCAGTACTTC

V: TRBV7-2
J: TRBJ2-7
D: .
size: many
CDR3: CASSHPGTSYEQYF
DNA: TGTGCCAGCAGCCATCCCGGGACTTCGTACGAGCAGTACTTC

V: TRBV29-1
J: TRBJ1-1
D: TRBD1
size: few
CDR3: CSVGTGGGEAFF
DNA: TGCAGCGTTGGGACAGGGGGAGGTGAAGCTTTCTTT

V: TRBV30
J: TRBJ1-6
D: TRBD1
size: few
CDR3: CAWSWTGRNSPLHF
DNA: TGTGCCTGGAGTTGGACAGGACGCAATTCACCCCTCCACTTT

V: TRBV28
J: TRBJ1-4
D: TRBD1
size: many
CDR3: CASSHRDSRAEKLFF
DNA: TGTGCCAGCAGCCATCGGGACAGTAGGGCTGAAAAACTGTTTTTT

V: TRBV2
J: TRBJ2-5
D: .
size: many
CDR3: CASSEVGSERPQETQYF
DNA: TGTGCCAGCAGTGAAGTAGGATCGGAGCGGCCCCAAGAGACCCAGTACTTC

V: TRBV18
J: TRBJ2-1
D: .
size: few
CDR3: CASSPLGGGSVDNEQFF
DNA: TGTGCCAGCTCACCCCTCGGGGGCGGGAGCGTAGACAATGAGCAGTTCTTC

V: TRBV6-1
J: TRBJ2-1
D: TRBD1
size: .
CDR3: CASRRPGQGIDEQFF
DNA: TGTGCCAGCAGACGGCCGGGACAGGGTATCGATGAGCAGTTCTTC

V: TRBV2
J: TRBJ1-3
D: .
size: .
CDR3: CASSTTVSGNTIYF
DNA: TGTGCCAGCAGCACCACAGTCTCTGGAAACACCATATATTTT

V: TRBV5-4
J: TRBJ2-3
D: TRBD1
size: many
CDR3: CASSLRQGARADTQYF
DNA: TGTGCCAGCAGCTTGAGACAGGGGGCTCGCGCAGATACGCAGTATTTT

V: TRBV28
J: TRBJ2-7
D: .
size: few
CDR3: CASSGQVPYEQYF
DNA: TGTGCCAGCAGTGGGCAGGTACCCTACGAGCAGTACTTC

V: TRBV27
J: TRBJ2-5
D: .
size: many
CDR3: CASRRQGWEETQYF
DNA: TGTGCCAGCCGCCGCCAAGGGTGGGAAGAGACCCAGTACTTC

V: TRBV11-2
J: TRBJ2-2
D: TRBD1
size: many
CDR3: CASSRRQGVGELFF
DNA: TGTGCCAGCAGCCGGCGACAGGGGGTCGGGGAGCTGTTTTTT

V: TRBV28
J: TRBJ2-2
D: .
size: .
CDR3: CASSLSEGGTGELFF
DNA: TGTGCCAGCAGTTTATCTGAGGGTGGTACCGGGGAGCTGTTTTTT

V: TRBV30
J: TRBJ1-1
D: TRBD1
size: few
CDR3: CAWRGQGGTEAFF
DNA: TGTGCCTGGAGGGGACAGGGGGGTACTGAAGCTTTCTTT

V: TRBV20-1
J: TRBJ2-5
D: TRBD2
size: .
CDR3: CSARDIYGLAGGIWGQETQYF
DNA: TGCAGTGCTAGAGATATCTACGGACTAGCGGGAGGTATTTGGGGACAAGAGACCCAGTACTTC

V: TRBV2
J: TRBJ1-4
D: TRBD1
size: many
CDR3: CASSPQGGANEKLFF
DNA: TGTGCCAGCAGCCCACAGGGGGGGGCTAATGAAAAACTGTTTTTT